This TCR beta chain was obtained from a study of blood T cell repertoires in COVID-19. Background on the study: Both acute and convalescent COVID-19 samples were obtained from the United States, Italy and Spain. In each case, the material was cDNA or gDNA derived from T cells, B-cell-depleted T cells, or PBMCs.

The CDR3 is made up of 13 amino acids. Germline V gene lookup returns CDR1 SGHAT and CDR2 FQNNGV. V gave up 1 base and J gave up 5 bases, with 5 bases separating them. Original handling: How many nucleated cells were present was estimated from reference gene primer amplification. The data were produced by immunoSEQ multiplex PCR, yet TCRdb's version contains in-frame clones alone and is incomplete. V and J calls plus clone size are reproduced from that table; the DNA served to infer D and trimming. The sample includes approximately 59,000 clones, around 89% of them seen just once. The source of this sequence is a human donor in a cohort sampled during active COVID-19. The sequencing input was peripheral blood. This chain links TRBV11-2 with TRBJ2-2; D is ambiguous. CDR3 sequence reads: CASSLVRTGELFF. In nucleotides, the CDR3 is TGTGCCAGCAGCTTAGTTCGGACCGGGGAGCTGTTTTTT.